This T cell receptor beta chain appears in the sequencing data of a study of T cell responses to AZD1222 COVID-19 vaccine. Across the whole study: Timing groups of about 4 and about 12 weeks for second doses were pooled.

Produced via immunoSEQ multiplex PCR; TCRdb's table is partial and in-frame only. The table has tens of thousands of clones, 85% seen once; the top ten hold roughly 22%. Concerning this clone: The target antigen is unknown.

Study results and caveats: Samples come after the peak T cell response, not at day 14. Females outnumbered males among donors, who were mostly white British; clonal diversity was possibly underestimated. The study found vaccine-associated CD4 TCRs spanning spike, dominant at 160-218 and 743-854.

There are 14 residues in the CDR3. V was cut by 0 bases and J by 0 bases, with 5 bases left in between. Germline lookup yields CDR1 MGHRA and CDR2 YSYEKL. This receptor was taken from an adult in good health. The chain joins TRBV4-1 to TRBJ1-1; D unclear. The source was peripheral blood, collected on day 0 of AZD1222 vaccination. The CDR3 here is CASSQEVMNTEAFF. CDR3 DNA: TGCGCCAGCAGCCAAGAAGTAATGAACACTGAAGCTTTCTTT.